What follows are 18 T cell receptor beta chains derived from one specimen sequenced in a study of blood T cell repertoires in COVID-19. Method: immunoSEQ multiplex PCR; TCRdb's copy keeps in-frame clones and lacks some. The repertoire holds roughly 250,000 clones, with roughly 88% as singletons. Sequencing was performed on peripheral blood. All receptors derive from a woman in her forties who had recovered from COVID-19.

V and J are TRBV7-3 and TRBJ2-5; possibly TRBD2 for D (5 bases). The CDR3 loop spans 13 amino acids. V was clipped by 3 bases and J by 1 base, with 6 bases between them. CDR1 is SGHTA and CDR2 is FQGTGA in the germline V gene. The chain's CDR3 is CASSFSVQETQYF. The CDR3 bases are TGTGCCAGCAGCTTTAGCGTCCAAGAGACCCAGTACTTC.

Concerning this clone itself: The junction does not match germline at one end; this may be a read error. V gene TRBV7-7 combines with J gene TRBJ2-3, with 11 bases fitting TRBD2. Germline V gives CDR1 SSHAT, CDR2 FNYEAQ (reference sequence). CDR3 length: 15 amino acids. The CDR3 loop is CASSLGGTSGDTQYF. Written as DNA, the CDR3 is TGTGCTAGCAGCTTAGGAGGGACTAGCGGAGATACGCAGTATTTT.

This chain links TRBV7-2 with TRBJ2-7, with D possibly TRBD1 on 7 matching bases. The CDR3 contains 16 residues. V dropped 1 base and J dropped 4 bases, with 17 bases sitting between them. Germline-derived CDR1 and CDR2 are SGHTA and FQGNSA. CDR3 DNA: TGTGCCAGCAGCTTAGGCCCTGGAGGGGGCGGGTACGAGCAGTACTTC. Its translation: CASSLGPGGGGYEQYF.

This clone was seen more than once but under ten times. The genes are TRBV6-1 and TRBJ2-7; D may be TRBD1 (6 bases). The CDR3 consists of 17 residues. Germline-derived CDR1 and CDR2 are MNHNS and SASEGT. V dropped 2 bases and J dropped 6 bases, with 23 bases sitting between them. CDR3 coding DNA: TGTGCCAGCAGTGAAACGTTTGCAGGGGTTAAAGGTGGCGAGCAGTACTTC. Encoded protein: CASSETFAGVKGGEQYF.

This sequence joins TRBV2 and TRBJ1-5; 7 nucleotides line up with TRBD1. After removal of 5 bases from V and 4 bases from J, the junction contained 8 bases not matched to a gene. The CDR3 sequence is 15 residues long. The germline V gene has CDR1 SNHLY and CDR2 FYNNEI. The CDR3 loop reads CASSYRGSGNQPQHF. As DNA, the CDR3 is TGTGCCAGCAGTTACAGGGGATCGGGAAATCAGCCCCAGCATTTT.

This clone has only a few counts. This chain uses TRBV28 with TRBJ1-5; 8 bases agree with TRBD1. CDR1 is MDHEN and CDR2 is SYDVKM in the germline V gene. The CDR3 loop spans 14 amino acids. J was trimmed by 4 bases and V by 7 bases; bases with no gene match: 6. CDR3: CASTPTGENQPQHF. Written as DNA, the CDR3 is TGTGCCAGCACCCCGACAGGGGAGAATCAGCCCCAGCATTTT.

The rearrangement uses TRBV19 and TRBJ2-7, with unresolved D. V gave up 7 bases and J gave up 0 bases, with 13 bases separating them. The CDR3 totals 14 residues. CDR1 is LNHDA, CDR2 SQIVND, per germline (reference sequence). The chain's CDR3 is CASKVGVFSYEQYF. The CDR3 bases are TGTGCCAGTAAGGTCGGAGTCTTCTCCTACGAGCAGTACTTC.

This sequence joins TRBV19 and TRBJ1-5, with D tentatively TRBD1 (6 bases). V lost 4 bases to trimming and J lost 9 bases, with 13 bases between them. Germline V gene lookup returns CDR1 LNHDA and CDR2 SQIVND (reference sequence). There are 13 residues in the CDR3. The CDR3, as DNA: TGTGCCAGTAGTACAGGGGTAGCAGGGCCCCAGCATTTT. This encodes CASSTGVAGPQHF.

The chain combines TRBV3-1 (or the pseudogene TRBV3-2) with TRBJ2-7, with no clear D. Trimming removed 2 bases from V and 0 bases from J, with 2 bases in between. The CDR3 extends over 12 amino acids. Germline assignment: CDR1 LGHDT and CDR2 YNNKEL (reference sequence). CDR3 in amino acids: CASSQYSYEQYF. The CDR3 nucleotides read TGTGCCAGCAGCCAATACTCCTACGAGCAGTACTTC.

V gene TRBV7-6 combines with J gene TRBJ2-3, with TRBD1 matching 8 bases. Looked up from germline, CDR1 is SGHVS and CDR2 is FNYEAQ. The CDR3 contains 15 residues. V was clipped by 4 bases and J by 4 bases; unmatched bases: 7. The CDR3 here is CASSSDRELADTQYF. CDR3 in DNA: TGTGCCAGCAGCTCGGACAGGGAGCTGGCAGATACGCAGTATTTT.

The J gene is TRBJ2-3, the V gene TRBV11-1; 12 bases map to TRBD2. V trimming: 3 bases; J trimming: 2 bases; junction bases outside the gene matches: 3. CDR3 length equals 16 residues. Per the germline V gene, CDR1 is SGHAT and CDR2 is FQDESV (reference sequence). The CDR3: CASSLTSGGYTDTQYF. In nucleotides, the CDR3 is TGTGCCAGCAGCTTGACTAGCGGGGGTTACACAGATACGCAGTATTTT.

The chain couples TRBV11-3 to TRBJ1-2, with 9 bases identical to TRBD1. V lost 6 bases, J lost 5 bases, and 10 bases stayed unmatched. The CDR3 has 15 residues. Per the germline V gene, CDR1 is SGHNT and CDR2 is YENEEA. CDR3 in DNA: TGTGCCAGCAGTCCCACAGGGGGCGAGAGGTATGGCTACACCTTC. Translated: CASSPTGGERYGYTF. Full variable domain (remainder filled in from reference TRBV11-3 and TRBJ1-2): EAGVVQSPRYKIIEKKQPVAFWCNPISGHNTLYWYLQNLGQGPELLIRYENEEAVDDSQLPKDRFSAERLKGVDSTLKIQPAELGDSAVYLCASSPTGGERYGYTFGSGTRLTVV.

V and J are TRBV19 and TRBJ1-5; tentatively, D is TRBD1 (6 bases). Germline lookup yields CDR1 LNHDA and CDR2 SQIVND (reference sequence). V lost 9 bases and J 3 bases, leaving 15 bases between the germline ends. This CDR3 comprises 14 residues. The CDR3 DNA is TGTGCCAGCCACCCAGGGGTTGACAATCAGCCCCAGCATTTT. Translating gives CASHPGVDNQPQHF.

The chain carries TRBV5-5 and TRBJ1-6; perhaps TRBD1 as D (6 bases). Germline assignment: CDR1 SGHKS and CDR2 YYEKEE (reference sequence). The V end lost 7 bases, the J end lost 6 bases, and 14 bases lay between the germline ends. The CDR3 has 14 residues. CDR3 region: CASLSGQSNSPLHF. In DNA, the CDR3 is TGTGCCAGCCTAAGCGGACAGTCTAATTCACCCCTCCACTTT.

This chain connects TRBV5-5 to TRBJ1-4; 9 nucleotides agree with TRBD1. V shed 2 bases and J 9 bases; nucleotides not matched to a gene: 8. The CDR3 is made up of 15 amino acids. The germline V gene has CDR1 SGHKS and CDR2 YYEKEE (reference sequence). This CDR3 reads CASSLLTGGGKKLFF. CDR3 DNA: TGTGCCAGCAGCTTACTAACAGGGGGCGGGAAAAAACTGTTTTTT.

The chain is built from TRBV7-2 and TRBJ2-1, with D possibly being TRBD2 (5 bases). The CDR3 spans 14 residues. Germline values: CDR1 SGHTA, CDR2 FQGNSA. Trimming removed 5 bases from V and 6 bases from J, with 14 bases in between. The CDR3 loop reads CASSRVLAANEQFF. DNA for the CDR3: TGTGCCAGCAGCCGGGTCCTAGCCGCCAATGAGCAGTTCTTC.

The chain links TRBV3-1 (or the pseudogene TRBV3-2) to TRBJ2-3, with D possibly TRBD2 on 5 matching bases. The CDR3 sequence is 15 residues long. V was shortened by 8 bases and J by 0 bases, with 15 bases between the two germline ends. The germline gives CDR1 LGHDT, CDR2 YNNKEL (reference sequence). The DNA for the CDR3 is TGTGCCAGCCTTCCGGGATCCTCTAGCACAGATACGCAGTATTTT. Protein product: CASLPGSSSTDTQYF.

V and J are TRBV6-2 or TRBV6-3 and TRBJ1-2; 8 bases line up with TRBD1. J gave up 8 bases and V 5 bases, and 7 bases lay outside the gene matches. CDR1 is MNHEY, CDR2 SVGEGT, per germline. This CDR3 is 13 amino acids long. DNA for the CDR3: TGTGCCAGCAGTGGACAGGGCTTCGGAGGCTACACCTTC. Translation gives CASSGQGFGGYTF.